The present entry profiles one TCR beta chain with its context. This sample is part of a study of blood T cell repertoires in COVID-19. Overall study context: Whether acute or convalescent, the COVID-19 samples came from the United States, Italy and Spain. T cells, B-cell-depleted T cells, or PBMCs supplied cDNA or gDNA.

Source study methods: For nucleated cells, counts were estimated from reference gene primer amplification. Using immunoSEQ multiplex PCR, the repertoire was profiled, and TCRdb retains in-frame clones only, with some absent. The V and J calls and clone size are taken from that table; D and trimming were inferred from the DNA. Counted here are approximately 250,000 clones, around 83% occurring once; the ten biggest clones make up approximately 4%. V dropped 3 bases and J dropped 7 bases, with 10 bases sitting between them. The CDR3 runs 12 residues. CDR1 is SGHDT and CDR2 is YYEEEE in the germline V gene.

The chain couples TRBV5-6 to TRBJ1-2, with D unresolved. Specimen: peripheral blood. The sequence derives from a man aged 18 to 29 with active or convalescent COVID-19. CDR3 nucleotides: TGTGCCAGCAGCTACAGTTCGATTGGCTACACCTTC. Amino acids: CASSYSSIGYTF.